The following is a TCR beta chain sequence with its context. Its target is not known. These data originate in a study of T cells in localized non-small cell lung cancer. Broader study findings: A raised T cell density in blood coincided with lengthier overall survival.

Per the germline V gene, CDR1 is MDHEN and CDR2 is SYDVKM. There are 14 residues in the CDR3. The V and J ends lost 4 bases and 2 bases respectively, with 9 bases between them. Sequencing used immunoSEQ multiplex PCR; TCRdb keeps in-frame clones, though not all of them. This table holds fewer than 95,000 clones, approximately 91% found once. The material sequenced was PBMCs, taken before any cancer treatment. V gene TRBV28 combines with J gene TRBJ1-5; weak D call: TRBD1 (5 bases). The receptor was isolated from a woman between 35 and 70 years old with stage II squamous cell lung carcinoma. The CDR3 sequence: CASSSLGGNQPQHF. In DNA, the CDR3 is TGTGCCAGCAGTTCCCTAGGGGGCAATCAGCCCCAGCATTTT.